A selection of T cell receptor beta chains follows, all from one sample in a study of shared clonotypes between healthy human individuals. Sequencing was performed with immunoSEQ multiplex PCR; in TCRdb, only in-frame clones are kept and a portion is missing. The table lists hundreds of thousands of clones, roughly 98% of them singletons, with 0.3% in the top ten. The sequencing sample was made of naive CD8+ T cells sorted from blood. The receptors derive from a man aged 25 to 40 in good health. Both conserved end residues are part of each CDR3. The D gene is left open where the match is weak. Not all rows give a size; the values are once, few, many and, for expanded clones, a class.

TRBJ2-3	TRBV7-8	NA	NA	CASSLVGTPDTQYF	TGTGCCAGCAGCTTAGTAGGGACCCCAGATACGCAGTATTTT
TRBJ1-1	TRBV11-2	NA	NA	CASSLVEAFF	TGTGCCAGCAGCTTAGTTGAAGCTTTCTTT
TRBJ2-6	TRBV5-4	NA	NA	CASSLQDSGSGANVLTF	TGTGCCAGCAGCTTACAGGACAGCGGATCTGGGGCCAACGTCCTGACTTTC
TRBJ2-3	TRBV9	NA	NA	CASSVGSKASTDTQYF	TGTGCCAGCAGCGTAGGGTCCAAAGCTAGCACAGATACGCAGTATTTT
TRBJ2-7	TRBV7-9	NA	NA	CASSLTTDYEQYF	TGTGCCAGCAGCTTAACGACGGACTACGAGCAGTACTTC
TRBJ1-5	TRBV18	once	NA	CASSLSNQPQHF	TGTGCCAGCTCCCTTAGCAATCAGCCCCAGCATTTT
TRBJ1-5	TRBV4-1	NA	TRBD1	CASSIFTGDEPQHF	TGCGCCAGCAGCATCTTCACAGGGGACGAGCCCCAGCATTTT
TRBJ2-5	TRBV29-1	NA	TRBD2	CSVIRLADEQETQYF	TGCAGCGTCATTCGACTAGCTGATGAACAAGAGACCCAGTACTTC
TRBJ2-1	TRBV5-1	NA	TRBD1	CASSLKGGASDEQFF	TGCGCCAGCAGCTTGAAAGGGGGCGCATCAGATGAGCAGTTCTTC
TRBJ1-2	TRBV9	NA	NA	CASNPGAGSYGYTF	TGTGCCAGCAACCCCGGGGCAGGGAGCTATGGCTACACCTTC
TRBJ1-1	TRBV6-5	NA	NA	CASSYGTLEAFF	TGTGCCAGCAGTTACGGGACACTTGAAGCTTTCTTT
TRBJ2-7	TRBV4-1	NA	TRBD1	CASSPTGDEQYF	TGCGCCAGCAGCCCTACAGGGGATGAGCAGTACTTC
TRBJ2-5	TRBV7-6	NA	NA	CASSLGRGETQYF	TGTGCCAGCAGCCTTGGTCGTGGGGAGACCCAGTACTTC
TRBJ2-7	TRBV5-5	NA	NA	CASSLRQGPAYEQYF	TGTGCCAGCAGCTTGAGGCAGGGGCCAGCCTACGAGCAGTACTTC
TRBJ2-5	TRBV2	NA	NA	CASRFQETQYF	TGTGCCAGCAGGTTTCAAGAGACCCAGTACTTC
TRBJ2-7	TRBV27	NA	TRBD2	CASSLGRAKEQYF	TGTGCCAGCAGTTTGGGGAGGGCGAAAGAGCAGTACTTC
TRBJ2-7	TRBV12-5	NA	NA	CASGPGPLYEQYF	TGTGCTAGTGGTCCGGGACCCCTCTACGAGCAGTACTTC
TRBJ1-1	TRBV6-4	NA	NA	CASREQGNTEAFF	TGTGCCAGCAGAGAGCAGGGAAACACTGAAGCTTTCTTT
TRBJ2-1	TRBV6-5	NA	NA	CASSYSMRDAYNEQFF	TGTGCCAGCAGTTACTCGATGCGGGATGCCTACAATGAGCAGTTCTTC
TRBJ1-4	TRBV14	NA	NA	CASSQTGREKLFF	TGTGCCAGCAGCCAAACGGGCCGGGAAAAACTGTTTTTT
TRBJ2-1	TRBV11-2	NA	NA	CASSLSPSSYNEQFF	TGTGCCAGCAGCCTCTCCCCGAGCTCCTACAATGAGCAGTTCTTC
TRBJ1-1	TRBV10-3	NA	NA	CAANSLMNTEAFF	TGTGCCGCCAACAGTTTAATGAACACTGAAGCTTTCTTT
TRBJ2-7	TRBV29-1	NA	TRBD2	CSVAPIIAGVSPYEQYF	TGCAGCGTTGCCCCGATTATAGCGGGAGTTAGCCCCTACGAGCAGTACTTC
TRBJ2-7	TRBV29-1	NA	NA	CSVEVGEPSYEQYF	TGCAGCGTTGAAGTCGGGGAACCCTCCTACGAGCAGTACTTC
TRBJ2-1	TRBV11-2	once	NA	CASSLWAADYNEQFF	TGTGCCAGCAGCTTATGGGCGGCTGACTACAATGAGCAGTTCTTC